Described below is a single T cell receptor (beta chain) sequence and its context. Its antigen is not identified. The data belong to a study of a mutant IDH1 vaccine in newly diagnosed glioma. Looking at the study overall: Vaccines began 4-6 weeks after radiotherapy alone, or with temozolomide cycles. Earlier treatment was radiotherapy, temozolomide, or both, with most getting both. Visits designated V12 and V13 were conducted at weeks 35 and 47, respectively.

Assay: immunoSEQ multiplex PCR; the TCRdb copy retains only in-frame clones and omits some. The repertoire has just under 70,000 clones, around 82% of them found once; the top ten carry less than 15%. Sample time point: week 35, safety follow-up. What each vaccine dose contained was 300 ug of mutant IDH1 20-mer peptide, accompanied by topical imiquimod. New IDH1-mutant, ATRX-lost WHO grade 3 or 4 astrocytomas occurred in donors. V was shortened by 2 bases and J by 9 bases, with 14 bases between the two germline ends. Germline V lookup: CDR1 SGHDN, CDR2 FVKESK. The CDR3 consists of 13 residues. This sequence was found in a man aged 18-30 years with glioma. Sequences were derived from PBMCs, sampled from a glioma patient whose treatment included an IDH1 peptide vaccine. This chain uses TRBV14 with TRBJ2-7; D could derive from TRBD1 or TRBD2 (5 bases each). The CDR3, as DNA: TGTGCCAGCAGCCAACGTATGGGACGTGGGCAGTACTTC. Translated, it gives CASSQRMGRGQYF.